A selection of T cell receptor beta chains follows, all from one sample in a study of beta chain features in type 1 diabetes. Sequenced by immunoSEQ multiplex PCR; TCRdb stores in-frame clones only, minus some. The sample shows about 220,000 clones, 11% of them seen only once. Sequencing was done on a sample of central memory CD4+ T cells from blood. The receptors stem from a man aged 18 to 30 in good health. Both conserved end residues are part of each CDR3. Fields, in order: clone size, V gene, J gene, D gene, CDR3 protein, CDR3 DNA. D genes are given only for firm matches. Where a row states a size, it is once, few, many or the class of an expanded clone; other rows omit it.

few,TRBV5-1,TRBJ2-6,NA,CASSLEANVLTF,TGCGCCAGCAGCTTGGAGGCCAACGTCCTGACTTTC
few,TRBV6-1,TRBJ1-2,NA,CAGGQNYGYTF,TGTGCCGGAGGACAGAACTATGGCTACACCTTC
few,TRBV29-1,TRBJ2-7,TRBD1,CSVGRTGDSYEQYF,TGCAGCGTTGGTCGGACAGGGGATTCTTACGAGCAGTACTTC
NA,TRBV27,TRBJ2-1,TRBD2,CASSFGGGMKAEQFF,TGTGCCAGCAGTTTCGGGGGAGGGATGAAGGCTGAGCAGTTCTTC
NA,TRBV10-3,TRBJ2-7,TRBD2,CAIRGTSGGRLEQYF,TGTGCCATCAGGGGGACTAGCGGGGGCCGTCTCGAGCAGTACTTC
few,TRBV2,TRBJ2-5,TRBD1,CASSPTDRGLRKTQYF,TGTGCCAGCAGCCCGACGGACAGGGGGCTAAGAAAGACCCAGTACTTC
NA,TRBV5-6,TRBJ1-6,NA,CASSLVRDSPLHF,TGTGCCAGCAGCTTGGTCCGGGATTCACCCCTCCACTTT
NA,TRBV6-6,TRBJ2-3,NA,CASSYSMSGTDTQYF,TGTGCCAGCAGTTACTCGATGAGTGGCACAGATACGCAGTATTTT
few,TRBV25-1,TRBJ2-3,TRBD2,CASAGVGTDTQYF,TGTGCCAGCGCGGGAGTAGGCACAGATACGCAGTATTTT
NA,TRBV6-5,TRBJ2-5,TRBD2,CASSSPAGGHETQYF,TGTGCCAGCAGTTCCCCAGCGGGAGGACACGAGACCCAGTACTTC
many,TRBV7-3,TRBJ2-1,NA,CASSPQSYNEQFF,TGTGCCAGCAGCCCGCAGAGCTACAATGAGCAGTTCTTC
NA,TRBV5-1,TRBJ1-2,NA,CASSPREGSYGYTF,TGCGCCAGCAGCCCACGCGAGGGGAGCTATGGCTACACCTTC
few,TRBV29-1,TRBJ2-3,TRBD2,CSVEDDSGSTDTQYF,TGCAGCGTCGAAGACGATAGCGGGAGTACCGATACGCAGTATTTT
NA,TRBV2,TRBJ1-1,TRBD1,CASSYYRGAEAFF,TGTGCCAGCAGTTATTACAGGGGAGCTGAAGCTTTCTTT
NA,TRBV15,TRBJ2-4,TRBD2,CATSRGGDGKNIQYF,TGTGCCACCAGCAGGGGAGGGGATGGCAAAAACATTCAGTACTTC
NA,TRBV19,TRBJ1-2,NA,CASSMDGRGNGYTF,TGTGCCAGTAGTATGGACGGTAGGGGAAACGGCTACACCTTC
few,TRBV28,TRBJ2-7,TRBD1,CASSFAGGSYEQYF,TGTGCCAGCAGTTTCGCAGGGGGAAGCTACGAGCAGTACTTC
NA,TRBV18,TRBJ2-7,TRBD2,CASRSSGSSYEQYF,TGTGCCAGTCGGTCGAGCGGGAGCTCCTACGAGCAGTACTTC
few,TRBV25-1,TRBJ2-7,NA,CASSGGSSSILVYEQYF,TGTGCCAGCAGTGGGGGGTCTAGTAGTATTTTGGTGTACGAGCAGTACTTC
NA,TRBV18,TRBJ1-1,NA,CASSRGVNTEAFF,TGTGCCAGCTCACGGGGGGTGAACACTGAAGCTTTCTTT
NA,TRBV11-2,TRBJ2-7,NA,CASSLGWVAASSYEQYF,TGTGCCAGCAGCCTCGGGTGGGTAGCGGCTAGCTCCTACGAGCAGTACTTC
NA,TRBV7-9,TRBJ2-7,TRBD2,CASSLVPLAGRTYEQYF,TGTGCCAGCAGCCTCGTCCCACTAGCGGGGAGGACCTACGAGCAGTACTTC
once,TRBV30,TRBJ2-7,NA,CAWRPGYDEQYF,TGTGCCTGGAGGCCTGGGTACGACGAGCAGTACTTC
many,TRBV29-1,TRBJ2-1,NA,CSVERGAYNEQFF,TGCAGCGTTGAGAGGGGAGCCTACAATGAGCAGTTCTTC